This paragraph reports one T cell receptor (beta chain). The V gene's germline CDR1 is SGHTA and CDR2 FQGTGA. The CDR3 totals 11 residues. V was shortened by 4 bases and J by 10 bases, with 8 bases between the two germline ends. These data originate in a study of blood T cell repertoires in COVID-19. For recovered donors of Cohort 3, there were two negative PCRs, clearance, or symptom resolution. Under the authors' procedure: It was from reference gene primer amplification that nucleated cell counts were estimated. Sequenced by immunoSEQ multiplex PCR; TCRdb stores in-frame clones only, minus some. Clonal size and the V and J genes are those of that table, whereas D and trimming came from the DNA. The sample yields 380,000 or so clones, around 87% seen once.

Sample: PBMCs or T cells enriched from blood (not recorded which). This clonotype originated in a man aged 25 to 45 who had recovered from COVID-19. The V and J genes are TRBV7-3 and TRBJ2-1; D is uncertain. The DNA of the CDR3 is TGTGCCAGCAGCTCGGGTGTAGAGCAGTTCTTC. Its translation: CASSSGVEQFF.